A selection of T cell receptor beta chains follows, all from one sample in a study of Graves' ophthalmopathy and Graves' hyperthyroidism. TCRdb used MiXCR to reprocess the multiplex PCR reads, holding one entry per CDR3 protein. Among about 370,000 distinct CDR3 sequences listed, about a sixth were seen once. Input material: peripheral blood. These receptor sequences come from a young woman with Graves' ophthalmopathy. Each CDR3 is given with its conserved first and last residue. A D gene is named only where the DNA matches it firmly. The size field is filled for only some rows; it gives once, few, many or a size class.

d_call clone_size j_call v_call cdr3_aa cdr3_nt
TRBD2 once TRBJ2-5 TRBV4-2 CASSQGTSGRETQYF TGTGCCAGCAGCCAAGGGACTAGCGGGAGAGAGACCCAGTACTTC
NA NA TRBJ1-1 TRBV12-3/TRBV12-4 CASSVGLGNTEAFF TGTGCCAGCAGCGTGGGGTTGGGGAACACTGAAGCTTTCTTT
NA many TRBJ1-2 TRBV6-1 CASSQLRGGSSGYTF TGTGCCAGCAGTCAACTCCGGGGGGGCTCCTCTGGCTACACCTTC
NA many TRBJ1-2 TRBV5-5 CASSSAEGRGHYGYTF TGTGCCAGCAGCTCGGCAGAGGGTCGGGGACACTATGGCTACACCTTC
NA many TRBJ1-5 TRBV18 CASSPGRTSNQPQHF TGTGCCAGCTCACCGGGCAGAACGAGCAATCAGCCCCAGCATTTT
TRBD1 NA TRBJ2-3 TRBV6-1 CASSEGTGGPDTQYF TGTGCCAGCAGTGAAGGGACAGGGGGCCCAGATACGCAGTATTTT
NA many TRBJ1-3 TRBV15 CATSRETGTGGNTIYF TGTGCCACCAGCAGAGAAACAGGGACGGGTGGAAACACCATATATTTT
NA many TRBJ2-7 TRBV14 CASSQAGIRDEQYF TGTGCCAGCAGCCAAGCGGGGATCCGGGACGAGCAGTACTTC
NA many TRBJ1-2 TRBV28 CASSPGVPRPRRVDYGYTF TGTGCCAGCAGCCCAGGGGTCCCCCGACCTCGGCGGGTTGACTATGGCTACACCTTC
NA many TRBJ2-7 TRBV6-2/TRBV6-3 CASSYSTYWTHSSYEQYF TGTGCCAGCAGTTACTCGACATACTGGACGCATAGCTCCTACGAGCAGTACTTC
TRBD1 many TRBJ2-7 TRBV19 CASSPDRVLHEQYF TGTGCCAGTAGTCCTGACAGGGTATTACACGAGCAGTACTTC
NA many TRBJ1-1 TRBV12-3/TRBV12-4 CASRPYRDTEAFF TGTGCCAGCAGACCCTACAGGGACACTGAAGCTTTCTTT
NA NA TRBJ1-2 TRBV28 CASSLPLVGYTF TGTGCCAGCAGTTTACCGCTCGTAGGCTACACCTTC
TRBD2 many TRBJ2-5 TRBV28 CASSSGTSETQYF TGTGCCAGCAGTTCCGGGACTAGCGAGACCCAGTACTTC
NA many TRBJ1-2 TRBV15 CATSNRDVQYGYTF TGTGCCACCAGCAACCGGGACGTCCAATATGGCTACACCTTC
TRBD1 many TRBJ2-5 TRBV5-5 CASSSGILTGGRETQYF TGTGCCAGCAGCTCCGGAATATTGACAGGGGGGAGGGAGACCCAGTACTTC
TRBD1 NA TRBJ1-1 TRBV20-1 CSASPTTGLNTEAFF TGCAGTGCTTCCCCCACGACAGGGTTGAACACTGAAGCTTTCTTT
NA NA TRBJ1-5 TRBV7-2 CASSTLLEADQPQHF TGTGCCAGCAGCACCCTTCTGGAGGCAGATCAGCCCCAGCATTTT
NA many TRBJ2-7 TRBV30 CAWRPDMYEQYF TGTGCCTGGAGGCCTGACATGTACGAGCAGTACTTC
NA many TRBJ1-6 TRBV6-5 CASSYSSRGVSPLHF TGTGCCAGCAGTTACTCGTCCAGGGGAGTATCACCCCTCCACTTT
NA many TRBJ2-7 TRBV12-3/TRBV12-4 CASSFSGTRGDEQYF TGTGCCAGCAGTTTTAGTGGGACCCGCGGGGACGAGCAGTACTTC
TRBD1 NA TRBJ1-1 TRBV29-1 CSVVTDRVNTEAFF TGCAGCGTCGTAACGGACAGGGTGAACACTGAAGCTTTCTTT
TRBD1 many TRBJ1-2 TRBV7-3 CASSLSSIRTGGGYTF TGTGCCAGCAGCTTATCATCTATTAGGACAGGGGGTGGCTACACCTTC
NA NA TRBJ1-1 TRBV12-3/TRBV12-4 CASSLGSRTEAFF TGTGCCAGCAGTTTGGGCTCTCGCACTGAAGCTTTCTTT